These 30 T cell receptor beta chains share one sample of origin, sequenced in a study of low-dose radiotherapy and immunotherapy resistance in tumors. Time point here: after trial treatment. The sample's treatment: LDRT plus nivolumab, ipilimumab, low-dose cyclophosphamide and aspirin (RACIN trial). TCR amplification involved 20 PCR cycles with a constant-region primer and V-primer adapter. Via MiXCR, TCRdb re-called the reads, giving one row per CDR3 protein. The sample lists about 52,000 distinct CDR3 sequences, approximately 35% occurring once. The source material was PBMCs, sampled after low-dose radiotherapy plus immunotherapy. The receptors here all came from a male donor with rectosigmoid adenocarcinoma.

This clonotype appeared many times. This chain links TRBV2 with TRBJ2-7; 7 positions agree with TRBD1. The CDR3 runs 15 residues. Germline V lookup: CDR1 SNHLY, CDR2 FYNNEI. The J segment lost 0 bases and the V segment lost 6 bases, leaving 8 bases of the junction unmatched. CDR3: CASSGSRQGSYEQYF. The CDR3 DNA sequence: TGTGCCAGCAGCGGTTCGAGACAGGGCTCCTACGAGCAGTACTTC.

V gene TRBV6-2 or TRBV6-3 combines with J gene TRBJ2-5, with D uncertain. V lost 6 bases and J 4 bases, leaving 15 bases between the germline ends. Germline values: CDR1 MNHEY, CDR2 SVGEGT. The CDR3 has 14 amino acids. The CDR3 DNA reads as TGTGCCAGCAGCCGAGACGGGCCAGTAGAGACCCAGTACTTC. Protein sequence: CASSRDGPVETQYF.

On this clonotype: With a much larger clone just one base away, this may be a read error. This rearrangement joins TRBV8-2 to TRBJ2-6; the table calls TRBD1, which could not be checked here. TRBV8-2 is recorded as a pseudogene. The CDR3 has 14 amino acids. CDR3 sequence: CGSSLTGLIDVLTF. The CDR3 nucleotides read TGTGGCAGCAGTTTGACAGGTTTGATCGACGTCCTGACTTTC.

This clonotype appeared once. The rearrangement links TRBV6-2 or TRBV6-3 to TRBJ2-7; D could derive from TRBD1 or TRBD2 (5 bases each). Trimming took off 2 bases at V and 5 bases at J, with 10 bases between the two ends. The germline V gene encodes CDR1 MNHEY and CDR2 SVGEGT. The CDR3 contains 13 residues. CDR3 DNA sequence: TGTGCCAGCAGTTACAAGCGAGGGGACGAGCAGTACTTC. It encodes CASSYKRGDEQYF.

This clonotype was picked up many times. The chain links TRBV18 to TRBJ2-1, with D possibly TRBD1 on 5 matching bases. Trimming stripped 4 bases from V and 7 bases from J, with 11 bases between. Germline V gene data show CDR1 as KGHSH and CDR2 as LQKENI. This CDR3 has 13 amino acids. Written as DNA, the CDR3 is TGTGCCAGCTCACAGTCGGACACGAATGAGCAGTTCTTC. It codes for CASSQSDTNEQFF.

This clonotype is labeled medium-sized. The CDR3 loop is CASSLAAGAGGITGELFF. The CDR3 DNA reads TGTGCCAGCAGTTTGGCCGCTGGGGCAGGGGGCATCACCGGGGAGCTGTTTTTT. The chain uses TRBV28 and TRBJ2-2, with 8 bases fitting TRBD1. In germline, CDR1 is MDHEN, CDR2 SYDVKM. V shed 3 bases, J shed 4 bases, and the junction held 13 bases outside the gene matches. The CDR3 sequence is 18 residues long.

There are many counts of this clonotype. V gene TRBV28 combines with J gene TRBJ2-7; D not certain. The germline V gene encodes CDR1 MDHEN and CDR2 SYDVKM. Trimming stripped 6 bases from V and 9 bases from J, with 12 bases between. The CDR3 spans 11 residues. The CDR3 sequence: CASRARAGQYF. CDR3 in DNA: TGTGCCAGCAGGGCCCGGGCCGGGCAGTACTTC. Looking up the rest from reference TRBV28 and TRBJ2-7 gives the full variable domain: DVKVTQSSRYLVKRTGEKVFLECVQDMDHENMFWYRQDPGLGLRLIYFSYDVKMKEKGDIPEGYSVSREKKERFSLILESASTNQTSMYLCASRARAGQYFGPGTRLTVT.

This clonotype was seen ten or more times. V and J are TRBV6-2 or TRBV6-3 and TRBJ2-2; D unclear. V lost 5 bases, J lost 3 bases, and 4 bases lay in between. Germline V gene data show CDR1 as MNHEY and CDR2 as SVGEGT. The CDR3 has 12 amino acids. The CDR3 DNA follows: TGTGCCAGCAGTGCAGACACCGGGGAGCTGTTTTTT. It is translated as CASSADTGELFF.

This clonotype was picked up a small number of times. The genes are TRBV12-3 or TRBV12-4 and TRBJ2-7; either TRBD1 or TRBD2 may fit D (5 bases each). This CDR3 has 15 amino acids. V was cut by 6 bases and J by 3 bases, with 18 bases left in between. In DNA form, the CDR3 reads TGTGCCAGCAGCAGTTATAAGGGACCGGGCTACGAGCAGTACTTC. Residues: CASSSYKGPGYEQYF.

Many counts were recorded for this clonotype. This chain uses TRBV6-2 or TRBV6-3 with TRBJ2-3; possibly TRBD1 or TRBD2 for D (5 bases each). The ends were cut back, 4 bases at V and 0 bases at J, with 5 bases in the middle. CDR1 is MNHEY and CDR2 is SVGEGT in the germline V gene. This CDR3 has 13 amino acids. The CDR3 DNA reads as TGTGCCAGCAGTTGGGACAGCACAGATACGCAGTATTTT. As protein: CASSWDSTDTQYF.

This clonotype was seen at least ten times. The junction differs from germline at one of its ends, possibly a read error. The chain uses TRBV27 and TRBJ1-6; 10 bases match TRBD1. CDR1 and CDR2 from the germline V gene are MNHEY and SMNVEV (reference sequence). The CDR3 loop spans 15 amino acids. CDR3 nucleotide sequence: TGTGCCAGCAGTCTATCGACAGGGGGCAATTCACCCCTCCACTTT. The encoded protein is CASSLSTGGNSPLHF.

J is TRBJ2-1 and V is TRBV2; D is possibly TRBD2 (6 bases). The CDR3 is 14 amino acids. The germline V gene has CDR1 SNHLY and CDR2 FYNNEI. Between the trimmed V and J ends, which lost 4 bases and 5 bases, there was a span of 12 bases. The CDR3 reads CASSAIADNNEQFF. In nucleotides, the CDR3 is TGTGCCAGCAGTGCGATAGCGGATAACAATGAGCAGTTCTTC.

Points on this clonotype: A read error likely explains this, since a far larger clone differs by one base. The chain is built from TRBV7-6 and TRBJ2-1; possibly TRBD1 or TRBD2 for D (7 bases each). This CDR3 has 15 residues. Germline V gene data show CDR1 as SGHVS and CDR2 as FNYEAQ. V lost 1 base to trimming and J lost 7 bases, with 14 bases between them. CDR3 residues: CASSLGQGGDNEQFF. CDR3 coding DNA: TGTGCCAGCAGCTTAGGGCAGGGGGGGGATAATGAGCAGTTCTTC.

This clonotype was seen many times. In DNA, the CDR3 is TGTGCCAGCAACCGGGACAGGGTCACCTACGAGCAGTACTTC. Amino acid sequence: CASNRDRVTYEQYF. The chain joins TRBV28 to TRBJ2-7; 9 bases fit TRBD1. Germline trimming cut 7 bases from V and 2 bases from J; bases unmatched to any gene: 6. The length of the CDR3 is 14 residues. CDR1 MDHEN and CDR2 SYDVKM come from the germline V gene.

CDR3 region: CASRPRGAGGPPYNEQFF. For the CDR3, the DNA is TGTGCCAGCAGACCAAGGGGAGCGGGAGGGCCCCCCTACAATGAGCAGTTCTTC. The rearrangement joins TRBV3-1 to TRBJ2-1; 10 bases match TRBD2. Trimming removed 6 bases from V and 2 bases from J; junction bases left unmatched: 13. Per the germline V gene, CDR1 is LGHDT and CDR2 is YNNKEL (reference sequence). The CDR3 sequence is 18 residues long.

This clonotype is judged medium-sized (0.01 to 0.1%). The chain carries TRBV13 and TRBJ2-2; possibly TRBD1 or TRBD2 for D (6 bases each). Germline CDR1 reads PRHDT; CDR2 reads FYEKMQ (reference sequence). The CDR3 is 21 amino acids. Trimming cost V 4 bases and J 4 bases, with 31 bases left between them. In DNA form, the CDR3 reads TGTGCCAGCAGCTCCTCTCCTGGACTAAATGGACAGAGTCTTATCACCGGGGAGCTGTTTTTT. Translated: CASSSSPGLNGQSLITGELFF.

This clonotype has a handful of counts. V usage is TRBV19 and J usage is TRBJ2-3; maybe TRBD1 (6 bases). The CDR3 is 15 amino acids. V dropped 3 bases and J dropped 4 bases, with 14 bases sitting between them. CDR1 and CDR2 from the germline V gene are LNHDA and SQIVND (reference sequence). The CDR3: CASSIQRGGADTQYF. CDR3 nucleotide sequence: TGTGCCAGTAGTATCCAGCGAGGGGGAGCAGATACGCAGTATTTT.

Details on this clonotype: This may arise from a read error, as a much more abundant clone is one base away. The CDR3 end shows no conserved phenylalanine or tryptophan, and so a read error is likely. The DNA is left out, because the CDR3 cannot be placed on it with certainty; the CDR3 is given as TCRdb lists it. The rearrangement uses TRBV12-2 and TRBJ1-5. TRBV12-2 is labeled a pseudogene. Both ends counted, the CDR3 spans 12 residues. The CDR3 here is CASSLENQPQHY.

Only one count was recorded for this clonotype. The chain is built from TRBV5-1 and TRBJ2-7; TRBD2 matches at 8 bases. The CDR3 has 15 residues. Germline V gene sequence: CDR1 SGHRS, CDR2 YFSETQ. V gave up 1 base and J gave up 2 bases; unmatched junction bases: 5. Written as DNA, the CDR3 is TGCGCCAGCAGCTTGACTAGCGGCAATCCCTACGAGCAGTACTTC. Protein product: CASSLTSGNPYEQYF.

This clonotype came up many times. The chain uses TRBV27 and TRBJ1-4; D unresolved. The CDR3 covers 14 residues. Trimming removed 6 bases at V and 4 bases at J, with 12 bases between. CDR1 and CDR2 (germline): MNHEY, SMNVEV (reference sequence). The CDR3 reads CASRTLDDNEKLFF. CDR3 nucleotide sequence: TGTGCCAGCAGGACGCTGGACGATAATGAAAAACTGTTTTTT.

This clonotype was observed many times. The J gene is TRBJ1-3, the V gene TRBV7-2; 10 bases map to TRBD1. Trimming at V came to 5 bases and at J to 2 bases, leaving 6 bases not matched to a gene. Germline V gene lookup returns CDR1 SGHTA and CDR2 FQGNSA. This CDR3 is 16 amino acids long. As DNA, the CDR3 is TGTGCCAGCAGCCCTGACAGGGGGCTGGCTGGAAACACCATATATTTT. It is translated as CASSPDRGLAGNTIYF.

The chain carries TRBV24-1 and TRBJ2-1; D gene uncertain. CDR3 size: 14 residues. Germline V gene sequence: CDR1 KGHDR, CDR2 SFDVKD. Deletions cut 2 bases from V and 7 bases from J, with 11 bases between. This CDR3 is CATSDSRRGNEQFF. Here the CDR3 DNA reads TGTGCCACCAGTGATTCTAGACGAGGAAATGAGCAGTTCTTC.

This clonotype occurred many times. The rearrangement links TRBV18 to TRBJ2-7, with 12 bases fitting TRBD2. CDR3 length equals 19 residues. J was trimmed by 5 bases and V by 3 bases; bases with no gene match: 17. Germline V CDR1 and CDR2: KGHSH, LQKENI. CDR3 protein: CASSPRLTSGSRGRDEQYF. Here the CDR3 DNA reads TGTGCCAGCTCACCCCGCTTGACTAGCGGGAGTCGAGGTCGGGACGAGCAGTACTTC.

The chain couples TRBV6-6 to TRBJ2-7, with TRBD2 matching 9 bases. Per germline, CDR1 MNHNY and CDR2 SVGAGI (reference sequence). Trimming at V came to 0 bases and at J to 4 bases, leaving 7 bases not matched to a gene. The CDR3 is 16 amino acids. In nucleotides, the CDR3 is TGTGCCAGCAGTTACTCCCTTAGCGGGAGAGTGTACGAGCAGTACTTC. Translation: CASSYSLSGRVYEQYF.

In its sample, this clonotype was seen once. The chain is built from TRBV5-6 and TRBJ2-5; D gene uncertain. V was pared by 0 bases and J by 6 bases, with 3 bases between. Germline lookup yields CDR1 SGHDT and CDR2 YYEEEE. The CDR3 extends over 11 amino acids. CDR3 sequence: CASSLVKTQYF. As DNA, the CDR3 is TGTGCCAGCAGCTTGGTCAAGACCCAGTACTTC.

In this sample, this clonotype turned up a few times. The chain couples TRBV28 to TRBJ1-1; weak D call: TRBD1 (5 bases). Germline V gives CDR1 MDHEN, CDR2 SYDVKM. The CDR3 runs to 15 residues. V lost 7 bases, J lost 1 base, and 16 bases lay in between. The CDR3 nucleotides read TGTGCCAGCACCGGCCTAGACACAGGGAACACTGAAGCTTTCTTT. Its protein is CASTGLDTGNTEAFF.

There are many counts of this clonotype. CDR3 bases: TGTGCCAGCAGCTTAGGTGCCACGCCTGAGCAGTTCTTC. Translating gives CASSLGATPEQFF. This chain connects TRBV7-3 to TRBJ2-1; D is ambiguous. Germline V gene data show CDR1 as SGHTA and CDR2 as FQGTGA. Between the trimmed V and J ends, which lost 2 bases and 9 bases, there was a span of 11 bases. This CDR3 contains 13 residues.

This clonotype was detected ten times or more. This rearrangement joins TRBV5-1 to TRBJ2-2, with no clear D. Germline CDR1 is SGHRS and CDR2 is YFSETQ. The CDR3 length is 14 residues. V was shortened by 6 bases and J by 1 base, with 10 bases between the two germline ends. The CDR3 sequence is CASTVWMNTGELFF. Written as DNA, the CDR3 is TGCGCCAGCACTGTCTGGATGAACACCGGGGAGCTGTTTTTT.

This clonotype was detected many times. The chain employs TRBV9 and TRBJ2-1; the D is unclear. V lost 4 bases and J 7 bases, leaving 18 bases between the germline ends. This CDR3 comprises 15 residues. The germline gives CDR1 SGDLS, CDR2 YYNGEE. DNA of the CDR3: TGTGCCAGCAGCCAGTCTCCGGGCGGAGTAAATGAGCAGTTCTTC. As protein: CASSQSPGGVNEQFF.

The chain has TRBV18 and TRBJ1-3; no definite D call. The CDR3 sequence is 15 residues long. The V gene's germline CDR1 is KGHSH and CDR2 LQKENI. Trimming removed 8 bases from V and 0 bases from J, with 14 bases in between. The CDR3 nucleotides are TGTGCCAGCGCCCTCGGAGCTCCCTCTGGAAACACCATATATTTT. Its protein is CASALGAPSGNTIYF.